This T cell receptor (beta chain) was captured by sequencing in a study of shared clonotypes between healthy human individuals. Turning to the study itself: Each donor's CD4 naive and CD4 memory cells filled three plates apiece, CD8 naive two, and CD8 memory one. Study-level results: Clonotype sharing across a handful of donors was observed for around 4.8% of naive CD4 clonotypes.

Terminally differentiated effector memory CD45RA+ cells were excluded by CCR7 positive selection of CD45RO-negative cells. The data were produced by immunoSEQ multiplex PCR, yet TCRdb's version contains in-frame clones alone and is incomplete. Among about 2 million clones listed, approximately 94% were seen once. The ends lost 4 bases at V and 0 bases at J; junction bases unmatched: 5. There are 15 residues in the CDR3. The germline CDR1 and CDR2 sequences are SEHNR and FQNEAQ (reference sequence). To note about this clone: What it binds is not known.

The material sequenced was naive CD8+ T cells sorted from blood. V and J are TRBV7-9 and TRBJ2-7, with 8 positions matching TRBD1. The receptor was derived from a man younger than 35 in good health. Here the CDR3 DNA reads TGTGCCAGCAGCTCCCCCACAGGGGGCTCCTACGAGCAGTACTTC. Translated, it gives CASSSPTGGSYEQYF.